This T cell receptor beta chain was documented in a study of graft-versus-host responses after intestinal transplantation. Trimming pared 4 bases from V and 2 bases from J, leaving 12 bases between. The CDR3 length is 13 residues. The germline CDR1 and CDR2 sequences are SQVTM and ANQGSEA. Comment on this clone: Its antigen is currently unknown.

Profiled with immunoSEQ multiplex PCR; TCRdb holds only in-frame clones, not every one. This table holds over 100,000 clones, approximately 92% found once. The rearrangement joins TRBV29-1 to TRBJ2-7, with a possible D match to TRBD1 (5 bases). The sequence came from a human donor who was the organ donor for an intestinal transplant. This specimen consisted of unstimulated CD4+ T cells sorted from spleen or lymph node cells, obtained before transplant. As DNA, the CDR3 is TGCAGCGTTGTGAAGGACACCACCTACGAGCAGTACTTC. It is translated as CSVVKDTTYEQYF.